These T cell receptor beta chains were read from a single sample in a study of cytomegalovirus exposure and HLA in healthy donors. Sequencing used immunoSEQ multiplex PCR; TCRdb keeps in-frame clones, though not all of them. The data hold about 140,000 clones, with approximately 82% observed a single time. Sequenced material: PBMCs. The receptors were sampled from a woman between 40 and 50 years old in good health and CMV-seronegative. The CDR3 runs from the conserved cysteine through the conserved F or W. The order of the fields is J gene, V gene, D gene, clone size, CDR3 protein, CDR3 DNA. A D gene is named only where the DNA matches it firmly. Part of the rows lack a size; the others show once, few, many or a class for expanded clones.

j_call: TRBJ2-5
v_call: TRBV5-4
d_call: -
clone_size: once
cdr3_aa: CASSLSGGETQYF
cdr3_nt: TGTGCCAGCAGCTTGTCGGGGGGCGAGACCCAGTACTTC

j_call: TRBJ1-5
v_call: TRBV10-3
d_call: TRBD1
clone_size: few
cdr3_aa: CAISEEGAGSMGNQPQHF
cdr3_nt: TGTGCCATCAGTGAAGAGGGGGCGGGAAGTATGGGCAATCAGCCCCAGCATTTT

j_call: TRBJ2-1
v_call: TRBV5-1
d_call: TRBD2
clone_size: once
cdr3_aa: CASSPALGAGYNEQFF
cdr3_nt: TGCGCCAGCAGCCCCGCCTTGGGAGCGGGATACAATGAGCAGTTCTTC

j_call: TRBJ2-1
v_call: TRBV18
d_call: TRBD2
clone_size: -
cdr3_aa: CASSPQTSGRWDEQFF
cdr3_nt: TGTGCCAGCTCACCACAGACTAGCGGGAGGTGGGATGAGCAGTTCTTC

j_call: TRBJ2-2
v_call: TRBV30
d_call: -
clone_size: once
cdr3_aa: CAWSPGAGELFF
cdr3_nt: TGTGCCTGGTCCCCGGGGGCCGGGGAGCTGTTTTTT

j_call: TRBJ1-2
v_call: TRBV7-2
d_call: TRBD1
clone_size: -
cdr3_aa: CASRTYRGRYGYTF
cdr3_nt: TGTGCCAGCAGGACTTACAGGGGCCGATATGGCTACACCTTC

j_call: TRBJ2-1
v_call: TRBV25-1
d_call: TRBD2
clone_size: -
cdr3_aa: CASISTSGTRNEQFF
cdr3_nt: TGTGCCAGCATCTCGACTAGCGGGACGAGGAATGAGCAGTTCTTC

j_call: TRBJ2-7
v_call: TRBV5-1
d_call: -
clone_size: -
cdr3_aa: CASSLEMGGEQYF
cdr3_nt: TGCGCCAGCAGCTTGGAGATGGGGGGTGAGCAGTACTTC

j_call: TRBJ2-3
v_call: TRBV19
d_call: TRBD1
clone_size: -
cdr3_aa: CASSLGTVDTDTQYF
cdr3_nt: TGTGCCAGTAGTCTAGGGACAGTAGACACAGATACGCAGTATTTT

j_call: TRBJ1-2
v_call: TRBV5-1
d_call: -
clone_size: -
cdr3_aa: CASTSGWQTSLGGYTF
cdr3_nt: TGCGCCAGCACCTCCGGCTGGCAGACTTCGCTCGGTGGCTACACCTTC

j_call: TRBJ2-1
v_call: TRBV4-1
d_call: TRBD2
clone_size: -
cdr3_aa: CASSQDGLISGRINEQFF
cdr3_nt: TGCGCCAGCAGCCAAGACGGACTCATTAGCGGGAGAATCAATGAGCAGTTCTTC

j_call: TRBJ2-7
v_call: TRBV15
d_call: TRBD1
clone_size: -
cdr3_aa: CATSRVLGQGQAGEQYF
cdr3_nt: TGTGCCACCAGCAGAGTTTTAGGACAGGGGCAAGCGGGGGAGCAGTACTTC

j_call: TRBJ2-1
v_call: TRBV29-1
d_call: TRBD2
clone_size: -
cdr3_aa: CSVSGRAFSEQFF
cdr3_nt: TGCAGCGTGAGCGGGAGGGCTTTCAGTGAGCAGTTCTTC

j_call: TRBJ2-1
v_call: TRBV7-9
d_call: -
clone_size: -
cdr3_aa: CASSLAPPNEQFF
cdr3_nt: TGTGCCAGCAGCTTGGCCCCACCAAATGAGCAGTTCTTC

j_call: TRBJ2-3
v_call: TRBV6-4
d_call: TRBD2
clone_size: -
cdr3_aa: CASSEWAGASTDTQYF
cdr3_nt: TGTGCCAGCAGTGAATGGGCGGGAGCTAGCACAGATACGCAGTATTTT

j_call: TRBJ1-6
v_call: TRBV4-1
d_call: -
clone_size: -
cdr3_aa: CASSQSIGGLDSPLHF
cdr3_nt: TGCGCCAGCAGCCAATCTATCGGGGGTCTGGATTCACCCCTCCACTTT

j_call: TRBJ1-1
v_call: TRBV4-3
d_call: -
clone_size: once
cdr3_aa: CASSQEGGVTEAFF
cdr3_nt: TGCGCCAGCAGCCAAGAAGGGGGGGTCACTGAAGCTTTCTTT

j_call: TRBJ2-7
v_call: TRBV2
d_call: -
clone_size: -
cdr3_aa: CASREWGEGYEQYF
cdr3_nt: TGTGCCAGCAGGGAATGGGGAGAAGGCTACGAGCAGTACTTC

j_call: TRBJ2-2
v_call: TRBV27
d_call: -
clone_size: -
cdr3_aa: CASSRQTGVVPGELFF
cdr3_nt: TGTGCCAGCAGTAGACAGACAGGAGTGGTGCCCGGGGAGCTGTTTTTT

j_call: TRBJ1-2
v_call: TRBV27
d_call: TRBD1
clone_size: -
cdr3_aa: CASSLSPGQDGYTF
cdr3_nt: TGTGCCAGCAGTTTATCCCCCGGACAGGATGGCTACACCTTC

j_call: TRBJ2-7
v_call: TRBV2
d_call: -
clone_size: -
cdr3_aa: CASSDTSSYEQYF
cdr3_nt: TGTGCCAGCAGCGACACGAGCTCCTACGAGCAGTACTTC

j_call: TRBJ1-1
v_call: TRBV28
d_call: -
clone_size: once
cdr3_aa: CASSLRLRANTEAFF
cdr3_nt: TGTGCCAGCAGTTTAAGATTGAGGGCGAACACTGAAGCTTTCTTT

j_call: TRBJ2-2
v_call: TRBV4-2
d_call: TRBD2
clone_size: -
cdr3_aa: CASSQDHGRAYTGELFF
cdr3_nt: TGTGCCAGCAGCCAAGATCACGGGAGGGCCTACACCGGGGAGCTGTTTTTT

j_call: TRBJ2-1
v_call: TRBV19
d_call: TRBD2
clone_size: -
cdr3_aa: CASSIDLLAGKQFF
cdr3_nt: TGTGCCAGTAGTATAGATCTACTAGCGGGAAAGCAGTTCTTC